One sample yielded the 20 T cell receptor beta chains listed below, sequenced in a study of T cells in Graves' hyperthyroidism and ophthalmopathy (dated by TCRdb to between 2017 and 2020). Library method: multiplex PCR. TCRdb lists the instrument as Illumina HiSeq 2000. TCR beta CDR3 regions were amplified from RNA transcripts. The TCR CDR3 was subjected to a first round of RT-PCR using the HTBI primer set and the Qiagen OneStep RT-PCR kit. TCRdb reprocessing: public reads trimmed at Q25 with fastp, clones called with MiXCR, in-frame beta chains kept. Each record represents a unique CDR3 protein, reported with the most common genes and DNA among its rows. For this sample there are about 660,000 distinct CDR3 sequences; roughly 46% appear just once. The top ten constitute less than 8.5% of the sample. Sequencing was performed on peripheral blood or thyroid tissue (not recorded which). These receptors were collected from an adult man with Graves' disease, either hyperthyroidism or ophthalmopathy (not recorded which).

This clonotype was counted between two and nine times. The chain joins TRBV5-5 to TRBJ2-5; tentatively, D is TRBD1 or TRBD2 (5 bases each). CDR1 SGHKS and CDR2 YYEKEE come from the germline V gene (reference sequence). The CDR3 has 12 residues. Trimming removed 4 bases from V and 4 bases from J, with 8 bases in between. CDR3 residues: CASSKRGETQYF. CDR3 sequence (DNA): TGTGCCAGCAGCAAGAGGGGAGAGACCCAGTACTTC.

The J gene is TRBJ1-1, the V gene TRBV2; D is unclear. Between the trimmed V and J ends, which lost 5 bases and 0 bases, there was a span of 16 bases. In germline, CDR1 is SNHLY, CDR2 FYNNEI. The CDR3 consists of 16 residues. In DNA, the CDR3 is TGTGCCAGCAGTCCCCTGGGCAGGCACGTGAACACTGAAGCTTTCTTT. Translated, it gives CASSPLGRHVNTEAFF.

The chain recombines TRBV29-1 with TRBJ1-3; 9 bases are a match to TRBD1. Per germline, CDR1 SQVTM and CDR2 ANQGSEA. V shed 4 bases, J shed 8 bases, and the junction held 9 bases outside the gene matches. There are 14 residues in the CDR3. CDR3 in DNA: TGCAGCGTTGGACAGGGGGGGTATGGCTACACCATATATTTT. Its protein is CSVGQGGYGYTIYF.

This clonotype was seen ten or more times. The chain uses TRBV29-1 and TRBJ2-7, with TRBD1 matching over 8 bases. V shed 7 bases and J 8 bases; nucleotides not matched to a gene: 10. Germline loops: CDR1 SQVTM, CDR2 ANQGSEA. The CDR3 sequence is 12 residues long. The CDR3 coding sequence is TGCAGCGCCGAGAAACCAGGGGGCAAGCAGTACTTC. Protein product: CSAEKPGGKQYF.

The sample holds one count of this clonotype. The chain employs TRBV28 and TRBJ1-4, with TRBD1 matching 9 bases. CDR1 is MDHEN and CDR2 is SYDVKM in the germline V gene. V shed 3 bases and J 8 bases; nucleotides not matched to a gene: 7. The CDR3 runs 15 residues. The CDR3 coding sequence is TGTGCCAGCAGTTTCTCGACAGGGGGTGGAGAAAAACTGTTTTTT. This encodes CASSFSTGGGEKLFF.

The V and J genes are TRBV2 and TRBJ1-4; D might be TRBD1 (6 bases). Germline-derived CDR1 and CDR2 are SNHLY and FYNNEI. CDR3 length: 16 residues. Trimming took 6 bases from V and 4 from J, leaving 18 bases between them. DNA of the CDR3: TGTGCCAGCAGCTTGGACATCGGACAGAATAATGAAAAACTGTTTTTT. It translates to CASSLDIGQNNEKLFF.

This clonotype was seen repeatedly, ten times or more. The gene calls are TRBV12-3 or TRBV12-4 and TRBJ1-5; D ambiguous. V dropped 2 bases and J dropped 0 bases, with 5 bases sitting between them. This CDR3 is built from 14 residues. The CDR3 loop reads CASSLWGSNQPQHF. The CDR3 region has the DNA TGTGCCAGCAGTTTATGGGGTAGCAATCAGCCCCAGCATTTT.

This clonotype was counted ten times or more. This chain uses TRBV7-3 with TRBJ2-6; D gene unclear. The CDR3 spans 15 residues. Trimming stripped 1 base from V and 0 bases from J, with 4 bases between. The V gene's germline CDR1 is SGHTA and CDR2 FQGTGA. CDR3 loop: CASSLRHSGANVLTF. The CDR3, as DNA: TGTGCCAGCAGCTTAAGGCACTCTGGGGCCAACGTCCTGACTTTC.

There are many counts of this clonotype. The rearrangement uses TRBV7-2 and TRBJ2-5; no clear D. Germline V lookup: CDR1 SGHTA, CDR2 FQGNSA. V was trimmed by 4 bases and J by 3 bases, leaving 9 bases between them. The CDR3 consists of 13 residues. CDR3 amino acids: CASSYAAEETQYF. Here the CDR3 DNA reads TGTGCCAGCAGCTATGCGGCCGAAGAGACCCAGTACTTC.

This clonotype was observed a few times. The rearrangement joins TRBV7-9 to TRBJ1-4, with D maybe TRBD1 (5 bases). Trimming took 5 bases from V and 3 from J, leaving 10 bases between them. Germline V CDR1 and CDR2: SEHNR, FQNEAQ (reference sequence). The CDR3 is 14 residues long. CDR3: CASSIGAANEKLFF. CDR3 nucleotides: TGTGCCAGCAGCATAGGGGCGGCTAATGAAAAACTGTTTTTT.

For the CDR3, the DNA is TGCAGCCAAGTTACAGGCTATGGCTACACCTTC. Encoded protein: CSQVTGYGYTF. The V call is TRBV29-1, the J call TRBJ1-2; weak D call: TRBD1 (5 bases). This CDR3 is 11 amino acids long. The germline CDR1 and CDR2 sequences are SQVTM and ANQGSEA. Trimming took 8 bases from V and 4 from J, leaving 11 bases between them.

The table lists this clonotype with many counts. Compared with germline, one end of the junction differs, possibly owing to a read error. V is TRBV10-3 and J is TRBJ1-5; D not resolved. Germline lookup yields CDR1 ENHRY and CDR2 SYGVKD. CDR3 length equals 13 residues. Here the CDR3 reads CAINEENNQPQHF. The CDR3 nucleotides read TGTGCCATCAATGAGGAAAACAATCAGCCCCAGCATTTT.

This clonotype has a handful of counts. The V gene is TRBV20-1, the J gene TRBJ1-5; 8 bases fit TRBD1. The germline gives CDR1 DFQATT, CDR2 SNEGSKA (reference sequence). J was trimmed by 8 bases and V by 1 base; bases with no gene match: 10. The CDR3 is 15 amino acids. CDR3 protein: CSARASGPTGEPQHF. The CDR3 DNA reads TGCAGTGCTAGAGCCTCAGGGCCGACAGGGGAGCCCCAGCATTTT.

The chain recombines TRBV7-9 with TRBJ2-7, with D perhaps matching TRBD1 or TRBD2 (7 bases each). This CDR3 region has 16 residues. V shed 5 bases and J shed 5 bases, with 22 bases lying between them. CDR1 is SEHNR and CDR2 is FQNEAQ in the germline V gene (reference sequence). The CDR3 loop is CASSQDWAGGDDEQYF. The CDR3 DNA is TGTGCCAGCAGCCAAGATTGGGCAGGGGGGGATGACGAGCAGTACTTC.

Ten or more counts support this clonotype. The chain recombines TRBV12-3 or TRBV12-4 with TRBJ2-2; D is unclear. CDR3 length: 12 amino acids. Trimming removed 5 bases at V and 5 bases at J, with 6 bases between. CDR3 DNA sequence: TGTGCCAGCAGTGCCGGTACCGGGGAGCTGTTTTTT. It translates to CASSAGTGELFF.

V and J are TRBV2 and TRBJ2-2; D ambiguous. This CDR3 has 10 amino acids. The V gene's germline CDR1 is SNHLY and CDR2 FYNNEI. V was shortened by 7 bases and J by 7 bases, with 4 bases between the two germline ends. CDR3 region: CASMGGELFF. The CDR3 nucleotides read TGTGCCAGCATGGGCGGGGAGCTGTTTTTT. The entire variable domain, with the rest obtained from reference TRBV2 and TRBJ2-2, is as follows: EPEVTQTPSHQVTQMGQEVILRCVPISNHLYFYWYRQILGQKVEFLVSFYNNEISEKSEIFDDQFSVERPDGSNFTLKIRSTKLEDSAMYFCASMGGELFFGEGSRLTVL.

J is TRBJ1-1 and V is TRBV14; maybe TRBD1 (5 bases). Trimming left V 4 bases short and J 10 bases short, with 19 bases between. The CDR3 has 14 amino acids. Germline V lookup: CDR1 SGHDN, CDR2 FVKESK. CDR3 nucleotide sequence: TGTGCCAGCAGCCCCGTCGGGACCGTATGGAGAGCTTTCTTT. Its protein is CASSPVGTVWRAFF.

In its sample, this clonotype was seen many times. The gene calls are TRBV20-1 and TRBJ1-2; tentative D call: TRBD1 (6 bases). Germline CDR1 is DFQATT and CDR2 is SNEGSKA (reference sequence). V was clipped by 6 bases and J by 4 bases, with 15 bases between them. The CDR3 has 13 amino acids. The CDR3 nucleotides read TGCAGTGCAGTTACACAGGGAATCTATGGCTACACCTTC. Translated, it gives CSAVTQGIYGYTF.

The J gene is TRBJ1-1, the V gene TRBV2; TRBD1 agrees at 7 bases. The germline gives CDR1 SNHLY, CDR2 FYNNEI. This CDR3 has 15 residues. Germline trimming cut 6 bases from V and 0 bases from J; bases unmatched to any gene: 7. Here the CDR3 DNA reads TGTGCCAGCAGGAACAACAGGGGACTGAACACTGAAGCTTTCTTT. Its protein is CASRNNRGLNTEAFF.

With respect to this clonotype: Compared with germline, one end of the junction differs, possibly owing to a read error. CDR3: CAISDVGDEQYF. The CDR3 DNA reads TGTGCCATTAGTGATGTTGGGGACGAGCAGTACTTC. The chain couples TRBV10-3 to TRBJ2-7; D is undetermined. Per the germline V gene, CDR1 is ENHRY and CDR2 is SYGVKD. The CDR3 has 12 amino acids.